This T cell receptor beta chain is from a study of cytomegalovirus exposure and HLA in healthy donors. Turning to the study itself: Previous work identified 117 million unique TCR beta sequences from about 179 million T cells.

V trimming: 0 bases; J trimming: 7 bases; junction bases outside the gene matches: 7. CDR1 is SGHRS, CDR2 YFSETQ, per germline. This CDR3 has 15 residues. Comments on this clone: Its specificity is unknown.

In the PCR, 60 Vbeta and 13 Jbeta primers were used. Generated by immunoSEQ multiplex PCR, the TCRdb table keeps only in-frame clones and is missing some. This sample yields 100,000 to 150,000 clones, of which roughly three quarters are seen a single time; around 1.9% belongs to the top ten. General study points: A later analysis found common viral pathogens apparently linked to several of the most significant clusters. In a later analysis, TCR association rates varied by HLA locus: DRB1 most, HLA-C fewest. What was likely a sequencing artifact was a cluster of highly shared sequence variants.

This chain uses TRBV5-1 with TRBJ1-1; the match to TRBD1 covers 9 bases. This receptor was taken from a woman in her forties in good health and CMV-seronegative. Sequencing used PBMCs. Written as DNA, the CDR3 is TGCGCCAGCAGCTTGGAGGGGGGACAGGGAGGTGAAGCTTTCTTT. Its protein is CASSLEGGQGGEAFF. The whole variable domain, remainder taken from reference TRBV5-1 and TRBJ1-1, is KAGVTQTPRYLIKTRGQQVTLSCSPISGHRSVSWYQQTPGQGLQFLFEYFSETQRNKGNFPGRFSGRQFSNSRSEMNVSTLELGDSALYLCASSLEGGQGGEAFFGQGTRLTVV.